The 28 T cell receptor beta chains in this list originate from one sample, sequenced in a study of blood T cells in healthy people across ages. A sample-barcoded 5' primer and a J-beta primer mix were used in a second PCR of roughly 6 to 11 cycles. TCRdb fed the 5' RACE reads into MiXCR, producing one record per CDR3 protein. Here the sample spans about 1.8 million distinct CDR3 sequences, about 49% being singletons. The sequencing sample was made of blood. These receptors were obtained from a woman aged 40 to 55 in good health.

The chain uses TRBV5-1 and TRBJ2-3; 10 bases map to TRBD2. CDR1 and CDR2 (germline): SGHRS, YFSETQ. CDR3 length equals 12 residues. The junction had 1 base not matched to a gene; V was cut back by 6 bases and J by 6 bases. DNA of the CDR3: TGCGCCAGCATGACTAGCGGGGATACGCAGTATTTT. Encoded protein: CASMTSGDTQYF. Full variable domain (missing parts from reference TRBV5-1 and TRBJ2-3): KAGVTQTPRYLIKTRGQQVTLSCSPISGHRSVSWYQQTPGQGLQFLFEYFSETQRNKGNFPGRFSGRQFSNSRSEMNVSTLELGDSALYLCASMTSGDTQYFGPGTRLTVL.

The chain couples TRBV6-6 to TRBJ1-4; D not resolved. The V end lost 7 bases, the J end lost 4 bases, and 7 bases lay between the germline ends. Germline CDR1 and CDR2: MNHNY and SVGAGI (reference sequence). This CDR3 is built from 12 residues. CDR3 nucleotide sequence: TGTGCCAGCAACCGCGGTAATGAAAAACTGTTTTTT. It codes for CASNRGNEKLFF.

This clonotype was observed a few times. This chain connects TRBV29-1 to TRBJ2-5, with 7 bases aligning to TRBD2. The CDR3 is made up of 16 amino acids. V shed 2 bases and J 1 base; nucleotides not matched to a gene: 10. CDR1 and CDR2 from the germline V gene are SQVTM and ANQGSEA. In nucleotides, the CDR3 is TGCAGCGTTGAATTCGGCCCGGGACTACGCCAAGAGACCCAGTACTTC. It codes for CSVEFGPGLRQETQYF.

In this sample, this clonotype turned up a few times. V gene TRBV29-1 combines with J gene TRBJ2-5, with a weak D call TRBD2 (5 bases). The V and J ends lost 0 bases and 4 bases respectively, with 9 bases between them. Germline values: CDR1 SQVTM, CDR2 ANQGSEA. This CDR3 has 13 amino acids. CDR3 in amino acids: CSVEDVRAETQYF. The CDR3 nucleotides are TGCAGCGTTGAAGATGTGAGGGCAGAGACCCAGTACTTC.

This clonotype was seen more than once but under ten times. V usage is TRBV7-2 and J usage is TRBJ2-3; 9 bases match TRBD1. Germline-derived CDR1 and CDR2 are SGHTA and FQGNSA. CDR3 size: 16 residues. V shed 2 bases, J shed 2 bases, and the junction held 5 bases outside the gene matches. CDR3 DNA: TGTGCCAGCAGCTTACTGGGACAGGGATACACAGATACGCAGTATTTT. It is translated as CASSLLGQGYTDTQYF.

The rearrangement joins TRBV5-6 to TRBJ2-7; D gene unclear. The CDR3 sequence is 14 residues long. Deletions cut 4 bases from V and 0 bases from J, with 11 bases between. The germline CDR1 and CDR2 sequences are SGHDT and YYEEEE. The CDR3 loop is CASSRDWVSYEQYF. Here the CDR3 DNA reads TGTGCCAGCAGCCGTGACTGGGTCTCCTACGAGCAGTACTTC.

V usage is TRBV28 and J usage is TRBJ1-2; TRBD1 matches 7 bases. The ends lost 1 base at V and 2 bases at J; junction bases unmatched: 4. The CDR3 totals 15 residues. Germline V lookup: CDR1 MDHEN, CDR2 SYDVKM. Written as DNA, the CDR3 is TGTGCCAGCAGTTTATTAGGGACAGCAAACTATGGCTACACCTTC. Amino acid sequence: CASSLLGTANYGYTF.

The DNA of the CDR3 is TGTGCCAGCAGGGGGACTAGCGGGACTTCAGATACGCAGTATTTT. Translation gives CASRGTSGTSDTQYF. The V gene is TRBV2, the J gene TRBJ2-3; TRBD2 matches at 13 bases. CDR1 SNHLY and CDR2 FYNNEI come from the germline V gene. Losses at the gene ends were 6 bases for V and 4 bases for J; bases not matched to a gene: 4. The CDR3 loop spans 15 amino acids.

The V call is TRBV6-2 or TRBV6-3, the J call TRBJ2-1; 7 bases agree with TRBD1. Germline trimming cut 6 bases from V and 8 bases from J; bases unmatched to any gene: 4. Germline V CDR1 and CDR2: MNHEY, SVGEGT. The CDR3 length is 12 residues. The CDR3 region has the DNA TGTGCCAGCAGGACAGGGATCCATGAGCAGTTCTTC. Translating gives CASRTGIHEQFF.

This clonotype appeared a few times. DNA of the CDR3: TGTGCCAGCACCTCGCCACGGCTCTCTGGGGCCAACGTCCTGACTTTC. It is translated as CASTSPRLSGANVLTF. The gene calls are TRBV28 and TRBJ2-6; no firm D call. The CDR3 consists of 16 residues. V lost 7 bases, J lost 0 bases, and 13 bases lay in between. Germline CDR1 MDHEN, CDR2 SYDVKM.

This CDR3 is CASSSDHSFSYEQYF. The CDR3 DNA follows: TGCGCCAGCAGTTCTGATCACAGCTTCTCCTACGAGCAGTACTTC. V is TRBV5-1 and J is TRBJ2-7; D remains ambiguous. The V end lost 5 bases, the J end lost 0 bases, and 15 bases lay between the germline ends. This CDR3 is built from 15 residues. In germline, CDR1 is SGHRS, CDR2 YFSETQ. Together with reference TRBV5-1 and TRBJ2-7, the CDR3 gives the full variable domain: KAGVTQTPRYLIKTRGQQVTLSCSPISGHRSVSWYQQTPGQGLQFLFEYFSETQRNKGNFPGRFSGRQFSNSRSEMNVSTLELGDSALYLCASSSDHSFSYEQYFGPGTRLTVT.

This clonotype occurred a few times. The V gene is TRBV12-3 or TRBV12-4, the J gene TRBJ2-6, with D maybe TRBD1 (6 bases). The CDR3 covers 19 residues. V was pared by 4 bases and J by 0 bases, with 19 bases between. The chain's CDR3 is CASSSTGPGPPSGANVLTF. For the CDR3, the DNA is TGTGCCAGCAGTTCGACAGGCCCCGGACCGCCCTCTGGGGCCAACGTCCTGACTTTC.

The J gene is TRBJ1-6, the V gene TRBV9, with D tentatively TRBD1 (5 bases). Between the trimmed V and J ends, which lost 3 bases and 0 bases, there was a span of 22 bases. Germline V gives CDR1 SGDLS, CDR2 YYNGEE. The CDR3 has 20 amino acids. The CDR3 sequence is CASSDRGAPGQSSYNSPLHF. CDR3 DNA sequence: TGTGCCAGCAGCGACCGAGGGGCCCCCGGGCAGAGCTCCTATAATTCACCCCTCCACTTT.

The CDR3 bases are TGTGCCAGCAGCCAAGATCTGGGCGGGGGGTCCGCCTACGAGCAGTACTTC. It encodes CASSQDLGGGSAYEQYF. V is TRBV4-2 and J is TRBJ2-7, with 8 bases lining up with TRBD2. This CDR3 region has 17 residues. Germline V gene data show CDR1 as LGHNA and CDR2 as YNFKEQ. V lost 0 bases and J lost 2; bases outside the gene matches: 9.

The rearrangement uses TRBV6-2 or TRBV6-3 and TRBJ2-1, with 8 bases matching TRBD2. The CDR3 has 14 residues. Germline V gene data show CDR1 as MNHEY and CDR2 as SVGEGT. V lost 2 bases, J lost 8 bases, and 5 bases stayed unmatched. CDR3 in amino acids: CASSYERGIDEQFF. The CDR3 DNA follows: TGTGCCAGCAGTTACGAGCGGGGGATTGATGAGCAGTTCTTC.

This sequence joins TRBV4-1 and TRBJ2-5, with 8 nucleotides matching TRBD1. This CDR3 comprises 15 residues. Trimming took 2 bases from V and 6 from J; bases not matched to a gene: 8. CDR1 and CDR2 from the germline V gene are MGHRA and YSYEKL. In DNA form, the CDR3 reads TGCGCCAGCAGCCAAACGGACAGGGATGGACAGACCCAGTACTTC. It yields the protein CASSQTDRDGQTQYF.

This chain links TRBV2 with TRBJ1-2; D is undetermined. Germline V CDR1 and CDR2: SNHLY, FYNNEI. Trimming removed 4 bases from V and 8 bases from J, with 11 bases in between. The CDR3 spans 12 residues. DNA for the CDR3: TGTGCCAGCAGTGCCGCGTTAAGAGGCTACACCTTC. Translating gives CASSAALRGYTF.

This clonotype was detected once. This sequence joins TRBV27 and TRBJ2-5; TRBD2 is a possible D gene (6 bases). The ends were cut back, 2 bases at V and 4 bases at J, with 17 bases in the middle. CDR3 size: 16 residues. Germline CDR1 reads MNHEY; CDR2 reads SMNVEV (reference sequence). The CDR3 loop reads CASSLTGPRGRETQYF. CDR3 coding DNA: TGTGCCAGCAGTTTAACTGGCCCGCGGGGTCGAGAGACCCAGTACTTC.

This clonotype came up a few times. The V and J genes are TRBV5-1 and TRBJ2-7; no reliable D call. Germline CDR1 is SGHRS and CDR2 is YFSETQ. V was pared by 0 bases and J by 2 bases, with 9 bases between. CDR3 size: 14 residues. Written as DNA, the CDR3 is TGCGCCAGCAGCTTGGCTGGCCCTGCCTACGAGCAGTACTTC. This gives the protein CASSLAGPAYEQYF. The full variable domain, completed using reference TRBV5-1 and TRBJ2-7, is KAGVTQTPRYLIKTRGQQVTLSCSPISGHRSVSWYQQTPGQGLQFLFEYFSETQRNKGNFPGRFSGRQFSNSRSEMNVSTLELGDSALYLCASSLAGPAYEQYFGPGTRLTVT.

This clonotype was observed a few times. The rearrangement links TRBV9 to TRBJ2-2, with D possibly matching TRBD1 (6 bases). This CDR3 contains 15 residues. Between the trimmed V and J ends, which lost 4 bases and 1 base, there was a span of 11 bases. The germline V gene encodes CDR1 SGDLS and CDR2 YYNGEE. The DNA of the CDR3 is TGTGCCAGCAGCCCACAGACAGGGAACACCGGGGAGCTGTTTTTT. It yields the protein CASSPQTGNTGELFF.

This clonotype has only a few counts. This chain links TRBV12-3 or TRBV12-4 with TRBJ1-2, with 8 positions matching TRBD1. This CDR3 spans 12 amino acids. Unmatched junction bases numbered 5, after V lost 6 bases and J lost 8 bases. CDR3 DNA: TGTGCCAGCAGGAGGGACAGGCAAGGCTACACCTTC. It codes for CASRRDRQGYTF.

This sequence joins TRBV4-3 and TRBJ1-2, with 7 bases that match TRBD1. The CDR3 has 17 amino acids. In germline, CDR1 is LGHNA, CDR2 YSLEER. J gave up 6 bases and V 0 bases, and 13 bases lay outside the gene matches. The CDR3: CASSQDRLIQGLDGYTF. The CDR3 bases are TGCGCCAGCAGCCAAGATCGCCTAATACAGGGGTTGGATGGCTACACCTTC.

This clonotype was counted many times. The CDR3: CASSPQPGQLYNEQFF. In DNA, the CDR3 is TGTGCCAGCAGCCCACAACCGGGACAGCTTTACAATGAGCAGTTCTTC. The chain is built from TRBV7-2 and TRBJ2-1, with 7 bases lining up with TRBD1. Germline CDR1 and CDR2: SGHTA and FQGNSA. The CDR3 extends over 16 amino acids. The V gene end was trimmed by 5 bases and the J gene end by 4 bases; junction bases not matched to a gene: 11.

The J gene is TRBJ2-3, the V gene TRBV5-1; 8 positions match TRBD2. This CDR3 has 16 amino acids. The germline CDR1 and CDR2 sequences are SGHRS and YFSETQ. The V segment lost 4 bases and the J segment 4 bases; nucleotides outside the gene matches: 11. CDR3 bases: TGCGCCAGCAGCCTGTTACGGGGGGGCGAGTCAGATACGCAGTATTTT. Residues: CASSLLRGGESDTQYF.

The chain employs TRBV20-1 and TRBJ2-5; D is ambiguous. Trimming took 5 bases from V and 5 from J, leaving 9 bases between them. This CDR3 region has 11 residues. Germline CDR1 DFQATT, CDR2 SNEGSKA (reference sequence). The CDR3 DNA follows: TGCAGTGCTCGCTTACTCGAGACCCAGTACTTC. This sequence encodes CSARLLETQYF.

The V and J genes are TRBV9 and TRBJ1-6, with unresolved D. CDR1 SGDLS and CDR2 YYNGEE come from the germline V gene. The CDR3 has 15 amino acids. V lost 0 bases and J 6 bases, leaving 10 bases between the germline ends. DNA of the CDR3: TGTGCCAGCAGCGTAGAGGGAAGGATTAATTCACCCCTCCACTTT. Translation gives CASSVEGRINSPLHF. The full variable domain, in which reference TRBV9 and TRBJ1-6 provide the parts outside the CDR3, is DSGVTQTPKHLITATGQRVTLRCSPRSGDLSVYWYQQSLDQGLQFLIQYYNGEERAKGNILERFSAQQFPDLHSELNLSSLELGDSALYFCASSVEGRINSPLHFGNGTRLTVT.

The chain uses TRBV6-6 and TRBJ2-3; 14 nucleotides match TRBD2. Looked up from germline, CDR1 is MNHNY and CDR2 is SVGAGI (reference sequence). V gave up 6 bases and J gave up 6 bases; unmatched junction bases: 8. The CDR3 spans 16 residues. CDR3 in DNA: TGTGCCAGCAGGCCTCGACTAGCGGGGGGGGCGGATACGCAGTATTTT. This encodes CASRPRLAGGADTQYF.

The gene calls are TRBV20-1 and TRBJ2-5, with 8 bases fitting TRBD2. This CDR3 spans 14 amino acids. V was clipped by 2 bases and J by 4 bases; unmatched bases: 6. CDR1 is DFQATT and CDR2 is SNEGSKA in the germline V gene (reference sequence). This CDR3 is CSARRRGGPETQYF. CDR3 nucleotides: TGCAGTGCTAGAAGACGGGGGGGGCCAGAGACCCAGTACTTC.